This TCR beta chain comes out of a study of shared clonotypes between healthy human individuals. This CDR3 has 13 residues. The ends were cut back, 0 bases at V and 12 bases at J, with 11 bases in the middle. Germline V lookup: CDR1 SGHTA, CDR2 FQGTGA. In the naive CD8 group, cells lacked CD45RO and were positively selected for CCR7, so terminally differentiated effector memory CD45RA+ cells were left out. TCRdb's copy holds only in-frame clones and misses some; the assay was immunoSEQ multiplex PCR. Found here are nearly 2 million clones, over 85% of them singletons; the top ten hold roughly 1%. This TCR came from a man in his late teens or twenties in good health. The chain links TRBV7-3 to TRBJ1-4; the D gene is possibly TRBD1 (5 bases). Sequences were obtained from naive CD8+ T cells sorted from blood. The CDR3 DNA sequence: TGTGCCAGCAGCTTAACCTCCGGGGGGGAACTGTTTTTT. Translating gives CASSLTSGGELFF.